Listed below are T cell receptor beta chains from one sample, sequenced in a study of blood T cell repertoires in COVID-19. Sequencing was performed with immunoSEQ multiplex PCR; in TCRdb, only in-frame clones are kept and a portion is missing. The table includes some 82,000 clones, 75% to 95% detected once. The material sequenced was peripheral blood. The receptors come from a woman aged 45 to 65 in a cohort sampled during active COVID-19. CDR3s leave out the opening cysteine and the closing phenylalanine or tryptophan.

CDR3 length	J gene	V gene	CDR3 protein
15	TRBJ2-2	TRBV5-1	ASSLAFSTSRSGELF
11	TRBJ2-1	TRBV5-4	ASSIGQGYEQF
13	TRBJ2-1	TRBV11-3	ASIDPGTQVGEQF
10	TRBJ1-2	TRBV18	ASSTDSYGYT
13	TRBJ2-7	TRBV3-1/TRBV3-2	ASSEPGASAGEQY
11	TRBJ2-6	TRBV27	ASRGAGANVLT
10	TRBJ2-5	TRBV10-3	ASGQAQETQY
11	TRBJ2-3	TRBV6-5	ASSRSGADTQY
13	TRBJ2-1	TRBV2	ASRARASGTVEQF
11	TRBJ2-7	TRBV2	ASSIDTTYEQY
13	TRBJ2-7	TRBV5-1	ASSLNTIAAGEQY
14	TRBJ2-3	TRBV3-1/TRBV3-2	ASSASSGMVTDTQY
13	TRBJ1-5	TRBV18	ASSPGQGAYQPQH
15	TRBJ2-2	TRBV18	ASSPGTSGASTGELF
13	TRBJ2-7	TRBV28	ASSLYNRRFDEQY
13	TRBJ2-1	TRBV19	ASSNNRGRRNEQF
15	TRBJ2-1	TRBV11-2	ASSSDLIPSSYNEQF
15	TRBJ2-7	TRBV3-1/TRBV3-2	ASSQRTGLAVSYEQY